The sequence of this T cell receptor (beta chain) was determined in a study of regulatory and conventional T cells in RAG deficiency. The repertoire was sequenced with immunoSEQ multiplex PCR; TCRdb's copy has only in-frame clones and lacks some. The data contain about 19,000 clones, about 91% of them seen just once; the ten biggest clones take up 1.4%. This CDR3 comprises 16 residues. Trimming shortened V by 5 bases and J by 4 bases, and 17 bases separated the two germline ends. Germline CDR1 SEHNR, CDR2 FQNEAQ (reference sequence). Genomic DNA came from blood regulatory T cells gated CD4+ CD25-high CD127-low. The sample was also reused in another study, on regulatory T cells. Per that study: Amplification used 52 TRBV primers and 13 TRBJ primers.

What was sequenced was Tregs sorted from blood. The chain links TRBV7-9 to TRBJ1-4; the D is unclear. The sequence was obtained from a human donor in good health. The CDR3, as DNA: TGTGCCAGCAGCCCCCTCCAACTCGAGCTTAATGAAAAACTGTTTTTT. Translated, it gives CASSPLQLELNEKLFF.